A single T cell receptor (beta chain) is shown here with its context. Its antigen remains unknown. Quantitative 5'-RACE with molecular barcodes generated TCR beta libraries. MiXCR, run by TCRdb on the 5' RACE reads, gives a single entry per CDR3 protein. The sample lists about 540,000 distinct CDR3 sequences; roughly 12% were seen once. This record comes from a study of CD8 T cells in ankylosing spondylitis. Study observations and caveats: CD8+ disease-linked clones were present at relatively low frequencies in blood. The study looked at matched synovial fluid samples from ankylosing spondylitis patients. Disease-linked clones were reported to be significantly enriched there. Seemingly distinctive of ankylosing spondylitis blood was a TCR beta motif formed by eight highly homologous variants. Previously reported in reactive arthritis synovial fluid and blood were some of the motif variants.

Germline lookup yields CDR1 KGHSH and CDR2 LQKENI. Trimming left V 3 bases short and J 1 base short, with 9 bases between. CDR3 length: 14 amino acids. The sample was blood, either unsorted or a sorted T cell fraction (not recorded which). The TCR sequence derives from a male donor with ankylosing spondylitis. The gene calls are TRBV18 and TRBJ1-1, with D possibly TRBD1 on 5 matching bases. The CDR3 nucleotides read TGTGCCAGCTCACCCGGGGCTGAGAACACTGAAGCTTTCTTT. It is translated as CASSPGAENTEAFF.